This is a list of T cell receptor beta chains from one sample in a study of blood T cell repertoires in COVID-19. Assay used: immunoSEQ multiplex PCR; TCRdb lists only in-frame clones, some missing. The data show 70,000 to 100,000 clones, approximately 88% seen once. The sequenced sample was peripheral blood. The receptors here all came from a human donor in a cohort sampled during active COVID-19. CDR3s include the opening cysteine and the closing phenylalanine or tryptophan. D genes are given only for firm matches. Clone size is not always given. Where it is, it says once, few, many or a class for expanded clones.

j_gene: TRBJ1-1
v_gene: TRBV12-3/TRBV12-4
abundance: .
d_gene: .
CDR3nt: TGTGCCAGCGTGGGGCGCTTGATCACTGAAGCTTTCTTT
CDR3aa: CASVGRLITEAFF

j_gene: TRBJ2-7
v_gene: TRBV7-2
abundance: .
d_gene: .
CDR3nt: TGTGCCAGCCGACAGTGGGGCGGTTCTTCCTACGAGCAGTACTTC
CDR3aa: CASRQWGGSSYEQYF

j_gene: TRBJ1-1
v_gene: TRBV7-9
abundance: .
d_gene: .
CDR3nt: TGTGCCAGCAGGCCCCAGGCTAGGGGCACTGAAGCTTTCTTT
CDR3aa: CASRPQARGTEAFF

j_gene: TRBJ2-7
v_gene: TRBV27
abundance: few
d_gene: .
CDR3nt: TGTGCCAGCAGTACCGCCCGGGGGGCGCGGGAGCAGTACTTC
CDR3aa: CASSTARGAREQYF

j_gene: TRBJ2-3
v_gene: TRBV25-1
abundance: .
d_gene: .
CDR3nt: TGTGCCAGCAGTGAGCTAGCGAGCACAGATACGCAGTATTTT
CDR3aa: CASSELASTDTQYF

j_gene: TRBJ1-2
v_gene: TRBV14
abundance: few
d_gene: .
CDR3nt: TGTGCCAGCAGCCAAGTGTCAGGGTTAAACTATGGCTACACCTTC
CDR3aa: CASSQVSGLNYGYTF

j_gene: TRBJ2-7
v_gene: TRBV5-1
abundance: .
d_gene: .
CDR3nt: TGCGCCAGCAGCCTGGCGGGGAGTCAGATTACCTACGAGCAGTACTTC
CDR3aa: CASSLAGSQITYEQYF

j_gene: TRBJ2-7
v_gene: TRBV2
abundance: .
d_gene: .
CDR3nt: TGTGCCAGCAGAAGGGACTTAGACTACGAGCAGTACTTC
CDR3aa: CASRRDLDYEQYF

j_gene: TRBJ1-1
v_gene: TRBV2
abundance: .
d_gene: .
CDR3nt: TGTGCCAGCAGAGGGTATAGGGGAGCTTTCTTT
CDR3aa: CASRGYRGAFF

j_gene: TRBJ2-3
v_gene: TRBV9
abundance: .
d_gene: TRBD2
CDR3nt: TGTGCCAGCAGCACTCGGACTAGCGGGGGCGAAGATACGCAGTATTTT
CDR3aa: CASSTRTSGGEDTQYF

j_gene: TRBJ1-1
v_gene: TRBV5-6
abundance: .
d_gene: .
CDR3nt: TGTGCCAGCAGCTTGGGCAGGACAGCCACTGAAGCTTTCTTT
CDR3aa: CASSLGRTATEAFF

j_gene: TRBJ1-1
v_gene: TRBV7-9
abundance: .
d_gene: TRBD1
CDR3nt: TGTGCCAGCAGTTTCGGGGACAGGGAAGCTTTCTTT
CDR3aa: CASSFGDREAFF

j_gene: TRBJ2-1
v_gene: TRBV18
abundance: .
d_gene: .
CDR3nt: TGTGCCAGCTCATCGGGACAGTTTAGCGGTAATGAGCAGTTCTTC
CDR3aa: CASSSGQFSGNEQFF

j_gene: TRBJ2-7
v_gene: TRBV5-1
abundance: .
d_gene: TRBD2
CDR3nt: TGCGCCAGCAGCCCGGGGGGGTTGGGATACGAGCAGTACTTC
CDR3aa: CASSPGGLGYEQYF

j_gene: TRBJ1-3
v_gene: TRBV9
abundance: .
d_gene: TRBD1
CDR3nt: TGTGCCAGCAGCGTAGAGGGACAGGGGCGCGGGAACACCATATATTTT
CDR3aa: CASSVEGQGRGNTIYF

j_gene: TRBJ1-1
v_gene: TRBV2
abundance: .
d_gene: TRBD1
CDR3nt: TGTGCCAGCAGTAGGGGGCTCGAAGCTTTCTTT
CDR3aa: CASSRGLEAFF

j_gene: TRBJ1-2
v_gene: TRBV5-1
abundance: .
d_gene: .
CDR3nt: TGCGCCAGCAGCCCAGACAGCAGGTATGGCTACACCTTC
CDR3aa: CASSPDSRYGYTF

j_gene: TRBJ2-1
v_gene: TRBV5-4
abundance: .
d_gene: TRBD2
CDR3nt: TGTGCCAGCAGCTTGGTGGGACTAGGGGAAGGGGAGCAGTTCTTC
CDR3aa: CASSLVGLGEGEQFF

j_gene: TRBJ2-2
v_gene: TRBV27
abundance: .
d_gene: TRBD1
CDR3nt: TGTGCCAGCAGTTCGGCTAACAGGGGGCGGGTCGCCGGGGAGCTGTTTTTT
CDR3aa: CASSSANRGRVAGELFF

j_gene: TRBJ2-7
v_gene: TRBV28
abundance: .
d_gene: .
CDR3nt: TGTGCCAGCAGCCCTAACATCTTCGGGGACGAGCAGTACTTC
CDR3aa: CASSPNIFGDEQYF

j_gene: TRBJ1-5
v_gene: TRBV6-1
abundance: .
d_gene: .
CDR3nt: TGTGCCAGCAGTGACAGGGCAAGTCAGCCCCAGCATTTT
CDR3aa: CASSDRASQPQHF

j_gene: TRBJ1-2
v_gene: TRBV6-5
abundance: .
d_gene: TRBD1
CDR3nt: TGTGCCAGCAGTTTGGGACAGGGGTCTGGCTACACCTTC
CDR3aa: CASSLGQGSGYTF

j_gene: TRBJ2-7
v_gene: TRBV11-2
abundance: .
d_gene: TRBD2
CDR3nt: TGTGCCAGCAGCCCGATAGCGGGAATCTCCTACGAGCAGTACTTC
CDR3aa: CASSPIAGISYEQYF

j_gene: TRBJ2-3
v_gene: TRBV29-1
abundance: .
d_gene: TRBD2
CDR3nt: TGCAGCGTCGTACCTTATCTGACTAGCGGGGGAAACACAGATACGCAGTATTTT
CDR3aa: CSVVPYLTSGGNTDTQYF

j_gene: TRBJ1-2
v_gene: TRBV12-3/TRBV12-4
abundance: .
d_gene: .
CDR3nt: TGTGCCAGCAACCAGGGGTATGGCTACACCTTC
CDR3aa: CASNQGYGYTF

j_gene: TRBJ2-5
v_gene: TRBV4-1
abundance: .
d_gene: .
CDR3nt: TGCGCCAGCAGCCGGGGTAGCGGAGAAGAGACCCAGTACTTC
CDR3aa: CASSRGSGEETQYF

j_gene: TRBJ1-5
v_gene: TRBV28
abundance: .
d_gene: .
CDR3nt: TGTGCCAGCAGTGCACCCGACAGGCGCAATCAGCCCCAGCATTTT
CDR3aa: CASSAPDRRNQPQHF

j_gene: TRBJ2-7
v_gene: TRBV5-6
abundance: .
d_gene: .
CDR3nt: TGTGCCAGCAGCATACAGTCAGGGTACGAGCAGTACTTC
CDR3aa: CASSIQSGYEQYF

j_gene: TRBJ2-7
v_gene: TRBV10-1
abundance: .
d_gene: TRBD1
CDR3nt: TGCGCCAGCAGCTCCGGGACAGGGTACGAGCAGTACTTC
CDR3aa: CASSSGTGYEQYF

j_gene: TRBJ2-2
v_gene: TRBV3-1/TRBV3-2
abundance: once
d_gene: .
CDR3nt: TGTGCCAGCAGCCACCTCAGCGGGGAGCTGTTTTTT
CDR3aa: CASSHLSGELFF

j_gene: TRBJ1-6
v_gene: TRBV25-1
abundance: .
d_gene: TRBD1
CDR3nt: TGTGCCAGCAGTGATGGGCAGGGGGTAGGTTCACCCCTCCACTTT
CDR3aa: CASSDGQGVGSPLHF

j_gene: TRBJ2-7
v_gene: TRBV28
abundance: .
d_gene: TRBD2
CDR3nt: TGTGCCAGCAGTTTATTCTCTAGCGGGAGTTACGAGCAGTACTTC
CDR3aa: CASSLFSSGSYEQYF

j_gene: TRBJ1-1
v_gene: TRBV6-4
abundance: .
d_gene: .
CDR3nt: TGTGCCAGCAGTGAGCGGGGACCTGAAGCTTTCTTT
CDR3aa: CASSERGPEAFF

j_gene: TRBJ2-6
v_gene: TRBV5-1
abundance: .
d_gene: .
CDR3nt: TGCGCCAGCAGCTCCTCAGGTTCCGGGGCCAACGTCCTGACTTTC
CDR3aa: CASSSSGSGANVLTF

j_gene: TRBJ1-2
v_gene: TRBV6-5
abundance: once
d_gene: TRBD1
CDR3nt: TGTGCCAGCAGCTCGGGACAGGGGGTTCGGGGCTACACCTTC
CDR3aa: CASSSGQGVRGYTF

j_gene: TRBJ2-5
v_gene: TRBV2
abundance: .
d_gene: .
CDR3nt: TGTGCCAGCAGTGCCGGGCAAGAGACCCAGTACTTC
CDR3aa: CASSAGQETQYF

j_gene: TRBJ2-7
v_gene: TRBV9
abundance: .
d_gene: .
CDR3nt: TGTGCCAGCAGCCCACAAGATGGAGAGGGAACCTACGAGCAGTACTTC
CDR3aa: CASSPQDGEGTYEQYF

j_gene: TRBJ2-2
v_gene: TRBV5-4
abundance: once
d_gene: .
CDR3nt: TGTGCCAGCAGCTTGATCGGCACCGGGGAGCTGTTTTTT
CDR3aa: CASSLIGTGELFF

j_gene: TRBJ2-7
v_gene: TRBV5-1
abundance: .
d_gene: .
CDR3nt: TGCGCCAGCAGCTTGGTGGACTCAAGCTCCTACGAGCAGTACTTC
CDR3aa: CASSLVDSSSYEQYF

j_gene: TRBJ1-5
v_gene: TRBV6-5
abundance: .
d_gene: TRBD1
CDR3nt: TGTGCCAGCACGGTCTCAGGGGGATTAACTCAGCCCCAGCATTTT
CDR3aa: CASTVSGGLTQPQHF

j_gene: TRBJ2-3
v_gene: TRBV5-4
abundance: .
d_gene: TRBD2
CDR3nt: TGTGCCAGCAGCCGTAGCGGGAGCACAGATACGCAGTATTTT
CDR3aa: CASSRSGSTDTQYF

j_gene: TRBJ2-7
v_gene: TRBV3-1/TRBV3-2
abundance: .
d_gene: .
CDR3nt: TGTGCCAGCAGCCAATCCCCTACAGGGATCGAGCAGTACTTC
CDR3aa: CASSQSPTGIEQYF

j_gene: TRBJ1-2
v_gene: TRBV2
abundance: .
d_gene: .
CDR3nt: TGTGCCAGCGACACAGGGCGGGACTATGGCTACACCTTC
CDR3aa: CASDTGRDYGYTF

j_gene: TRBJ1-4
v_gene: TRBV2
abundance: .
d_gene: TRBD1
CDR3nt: TGTGCCAGCATGCCTGGACAGGGATATGAAAAACTGTTTTTT
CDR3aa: CASMPGQGYEKLFF

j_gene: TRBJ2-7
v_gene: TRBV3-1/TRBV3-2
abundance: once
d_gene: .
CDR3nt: TGTGCCAGCAGCCAACAGGGTAAAGGTCCGTCCTACGAGCAGTACTTC
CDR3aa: CASSQQGKGPSYEQYF

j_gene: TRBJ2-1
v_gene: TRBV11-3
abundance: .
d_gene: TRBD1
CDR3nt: TGTGCCAGCAGCTCCCGGGACAGGGACAAGTTCTTC
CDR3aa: CASSSRDRDKFF

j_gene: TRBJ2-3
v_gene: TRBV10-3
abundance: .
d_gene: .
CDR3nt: TGTGCCATCAGTTATGGCGGGGCTATAGATACGCAGTATTTT
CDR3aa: CAISYGGAIDTQYF

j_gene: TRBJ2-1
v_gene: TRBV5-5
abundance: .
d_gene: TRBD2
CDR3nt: TGTGCCAGCAGCTCCGGACTAGCGGGAGACAATGAGCAGTTCTTC
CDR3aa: CASSSGLAGDNEQFF

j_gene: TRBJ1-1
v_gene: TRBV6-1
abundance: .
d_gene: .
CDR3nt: TGTGCCAGCAGTGAGAGGGGGTCTAGGACTGAAGCTTTCTTT
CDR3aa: CASSERGSRTEAFF

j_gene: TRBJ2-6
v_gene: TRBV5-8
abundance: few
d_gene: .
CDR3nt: TGTGCCAGCAGCTACTACAGGGTTTCTGGGGCCAACGTCCTGACTTTC
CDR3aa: CASSYYRVSGANVLTF

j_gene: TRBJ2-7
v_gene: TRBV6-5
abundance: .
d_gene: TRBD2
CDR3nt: TGTGCCAGCGGGGGGGACTTTAACTACGAGCAGTACTTC
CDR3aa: CASGGDFNYEQYF

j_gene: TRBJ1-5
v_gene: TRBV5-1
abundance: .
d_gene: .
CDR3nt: TGCGCCAGCAGCTTGGATGGTCAGTATCAGCCCCAGCATTTT
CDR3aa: CASSLDGQYQPQHF

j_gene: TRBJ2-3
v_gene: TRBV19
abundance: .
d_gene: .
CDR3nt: TGTGCCAGTAGTGGGCGGGACGGCGGCACAGATACGCAGTATTTT
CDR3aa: CASSGRDGGTDTQYF

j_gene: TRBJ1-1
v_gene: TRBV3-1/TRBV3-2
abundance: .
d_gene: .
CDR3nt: TGTGCCAGCAGCCATGAGAGAGGCAGGGGAATTGCTGAAGCTTTCTTT
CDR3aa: CASSHERGRGIAEAFF

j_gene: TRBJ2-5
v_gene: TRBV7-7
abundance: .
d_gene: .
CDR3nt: TGTGCTAGCACCCCTGACGGGGGTCGAGCGGAGACCCAGTACTTC
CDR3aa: CASTPDGGRAETQYF